This T cell receptor beta chain was sequenced for a study of naive and memory T cell subsets. After CD4 positive bead selection, the CD4-negative fraction gave CD8 T cells. There are a few counts of this clonotype. Its cognate antigen is unknown. V dropped 1 base and J dropped 6 bases, with 4 bases sitting between them. From germline, CDR1 is SGHAT and CDR2 FQNNGV. The CDR3 is 11 residues long. The beta constant-region primer was an equimolar mix of two oligonucleotides covering TRBC1 and TRBC2. The ligated cDNA underwent four PCR rounds using SP2 and nested alpha and beta constant-region primers. The cDNA 3' end received a ligated single-stranded oligonucleotide carrying the SP2 primer and a 12-nucleotide UMI. TCRdb itself ran the UMI-ligation and nested PCR reads through MiXCR, one entry per CDR3 protein. The sample lists around 140,000 distinct CDR3 sequences, 15% to 25% occurring once. Study-level findings and limits: Over 85% of naive TCR sequences appeared only once, unlike memory subsets. Especially in CD8 cells, naive repertoires contained a few larger clonotypes, possibly CD45RA-re-expressing memory cells.

The chain has TRBV11-2 and TRBJ2-7, with unresolved D. The sequencing input was naive CD8+ T cells from blood. The receptor's source is a human donor in good health. The CDR3 here is CASSLVREQYF. In DNA, the CDR3 is TGTGCCAGCAGCTTAGTACGCGAGCAGTACTTC.